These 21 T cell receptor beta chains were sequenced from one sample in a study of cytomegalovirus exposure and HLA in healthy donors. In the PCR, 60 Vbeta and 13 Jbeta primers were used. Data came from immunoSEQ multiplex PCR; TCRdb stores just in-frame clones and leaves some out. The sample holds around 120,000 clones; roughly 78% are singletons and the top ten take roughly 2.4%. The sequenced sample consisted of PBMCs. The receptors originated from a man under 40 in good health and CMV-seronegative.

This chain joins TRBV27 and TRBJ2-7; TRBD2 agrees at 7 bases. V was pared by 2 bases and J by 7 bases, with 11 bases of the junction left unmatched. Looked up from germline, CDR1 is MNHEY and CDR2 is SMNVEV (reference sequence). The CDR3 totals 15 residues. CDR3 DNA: TGTGCCAGCAGTTTAGGTCCTGGCGGGACTAAGGAGCAGTACTTC. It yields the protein CASSLGPGGTKEQYF.

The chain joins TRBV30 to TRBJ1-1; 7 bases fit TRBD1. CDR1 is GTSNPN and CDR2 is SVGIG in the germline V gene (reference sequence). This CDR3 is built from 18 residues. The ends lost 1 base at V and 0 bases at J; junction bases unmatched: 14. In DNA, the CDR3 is TGTGCCTGGAGTGCATACGTGACGACAGGGAGGTTGAACACTGAAGCTTTCTTT. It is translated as CAWSAYVTTGRLNTEAFF.

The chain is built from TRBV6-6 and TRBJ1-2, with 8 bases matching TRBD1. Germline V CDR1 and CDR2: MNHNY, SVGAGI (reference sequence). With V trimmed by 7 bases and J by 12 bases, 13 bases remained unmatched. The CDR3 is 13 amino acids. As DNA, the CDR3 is TGTGCCAGCACCATAGGCCAGGGGGCTGTCGACACCTTC. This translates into CASTIGQGAVDTF.

The CDR3 protein is CASSLGQGGEKLFF. In nucleotides, the CDR3 is TGTGCCAGCAGCTTAGGGCAGGGCGGCGAAAAACTGTTTTTT. V is TRBV11-3 and J is TRBJ1-4; D is possibly TRBD1 (5 bases). This CDR3 spans 14 amino acids. The germline V gene has CDR1 SGHNT and CDR2 YENEEA. V lost 1 base and J 8 bases, leaving 11 bases between the germline ends.

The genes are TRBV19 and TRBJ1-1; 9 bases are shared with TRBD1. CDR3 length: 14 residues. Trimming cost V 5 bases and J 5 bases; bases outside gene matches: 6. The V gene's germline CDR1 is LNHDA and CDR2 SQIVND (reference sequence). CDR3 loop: CASSSGTGFTEAFF. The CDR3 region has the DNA TGTGCCAGTAGTTCGGGGACAGGGTTTACTGAAGCTTTCTTT.

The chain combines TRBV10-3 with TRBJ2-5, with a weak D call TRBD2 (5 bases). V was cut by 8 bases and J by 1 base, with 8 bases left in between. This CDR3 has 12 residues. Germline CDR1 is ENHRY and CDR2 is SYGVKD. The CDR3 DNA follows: TGTGCCATCGGTACTAGCCAAGAGACCCAGTACTTC. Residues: CAIGTSQETQYF.

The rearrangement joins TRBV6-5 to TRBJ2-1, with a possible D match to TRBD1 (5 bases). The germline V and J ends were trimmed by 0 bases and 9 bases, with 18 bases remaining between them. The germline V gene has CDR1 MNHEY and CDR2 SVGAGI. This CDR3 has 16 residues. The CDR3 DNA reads TGTGCCAGCAGTTACTCGGTAAGGGGCGGTCAAGCTGAGCAGTTCTTC. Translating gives CASSYSVRGGQAEQFF.

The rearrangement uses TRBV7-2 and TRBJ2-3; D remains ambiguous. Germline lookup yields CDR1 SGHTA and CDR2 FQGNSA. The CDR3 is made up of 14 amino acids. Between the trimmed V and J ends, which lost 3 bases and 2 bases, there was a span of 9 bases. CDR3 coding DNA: TGTGCCAGCAGCTTCCGGAGCGCCACAGATACGCAGTATTTT. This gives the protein CASSFRSATDTQYF. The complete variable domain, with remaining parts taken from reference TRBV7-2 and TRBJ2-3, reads GAGVSQSPSNKVTEKGKDVELRCDPISGHTALYWYRQSLGQGLEFLIYFQGNSAPDKSGLPSDRFSAERTGGSVSTLTIQRTQQEDSAVYLCASSFRSATDTQYFGPGTRLTVL.

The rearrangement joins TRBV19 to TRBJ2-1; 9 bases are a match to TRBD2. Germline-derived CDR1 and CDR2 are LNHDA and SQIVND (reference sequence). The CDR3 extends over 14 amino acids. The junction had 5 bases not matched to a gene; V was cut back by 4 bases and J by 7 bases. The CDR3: CASSTGAGGNEQFF. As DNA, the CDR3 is TGTGCCAGTAGTACTGGAGCGGGAGGTAATGAGCAGTTCTTC.

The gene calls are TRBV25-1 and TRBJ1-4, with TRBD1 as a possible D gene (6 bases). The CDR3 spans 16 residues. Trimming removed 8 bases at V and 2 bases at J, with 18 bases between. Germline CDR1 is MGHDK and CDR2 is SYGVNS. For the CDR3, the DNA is TGTGCCAGCGGGGAAAACAGGGCTTACACTAATGAAAAACTGTTTTTT. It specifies CASGENRAYTNEKLFF.

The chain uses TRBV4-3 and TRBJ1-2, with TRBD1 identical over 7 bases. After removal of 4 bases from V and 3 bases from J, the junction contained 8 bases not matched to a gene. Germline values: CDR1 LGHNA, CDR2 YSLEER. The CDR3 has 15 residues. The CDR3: CASSRNPGQYYGYTF. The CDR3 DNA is TGCGCCAGCAGCCGAAATCCGGGACAGTACTATGGCTACACCTTC.

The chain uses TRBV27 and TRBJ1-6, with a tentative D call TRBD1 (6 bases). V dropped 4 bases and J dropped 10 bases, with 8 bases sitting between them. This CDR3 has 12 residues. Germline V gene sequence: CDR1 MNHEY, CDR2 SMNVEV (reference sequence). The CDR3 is CASSSTGSPLHF. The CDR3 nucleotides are TGTGCCAGCAGTTCAACAGGGTCACCCCTCCACTTT.

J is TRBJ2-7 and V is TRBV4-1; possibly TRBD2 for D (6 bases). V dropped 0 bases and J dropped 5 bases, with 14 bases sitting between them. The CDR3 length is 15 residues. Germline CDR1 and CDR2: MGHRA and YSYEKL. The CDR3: CASSQDRGRPDEQYF. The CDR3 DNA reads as TGCGCCAGCAGCCAAGATCGAGGGAGGCCCGACGAGCAGTACTTC.

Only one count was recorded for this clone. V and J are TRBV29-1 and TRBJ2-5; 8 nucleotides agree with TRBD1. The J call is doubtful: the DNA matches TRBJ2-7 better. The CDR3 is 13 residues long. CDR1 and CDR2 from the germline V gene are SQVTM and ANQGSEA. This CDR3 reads CSVRQGSFYEQYF. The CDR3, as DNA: TGCAGCGTTCGACAGGGGTCTTTCTACGAGCAGTACTTC.

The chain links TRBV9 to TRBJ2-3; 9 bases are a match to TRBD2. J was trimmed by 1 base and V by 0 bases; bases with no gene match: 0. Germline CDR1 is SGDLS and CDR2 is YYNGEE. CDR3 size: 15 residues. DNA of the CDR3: TGTGCCAGCAGCGTAGGCGGGAGGGGCACAGATACGCAGTATTTT. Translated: CASSVGGRGTDTQYF.

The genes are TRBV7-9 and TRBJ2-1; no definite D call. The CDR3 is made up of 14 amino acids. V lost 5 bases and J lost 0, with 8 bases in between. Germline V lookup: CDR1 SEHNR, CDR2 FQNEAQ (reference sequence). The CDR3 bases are TGTGCCAGCAGCCCTCCTAGCTCCTACAATGAGCAGTTCTTC. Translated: CASSPPSSYNEQFF.

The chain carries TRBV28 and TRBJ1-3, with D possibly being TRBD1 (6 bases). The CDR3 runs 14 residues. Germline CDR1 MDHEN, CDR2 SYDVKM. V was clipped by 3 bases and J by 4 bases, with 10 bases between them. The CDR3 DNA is TGTGCCAGCAGTTTTGGGGGGGCAGGAAACACCATATATTTT. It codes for CASSFGGAGNTIYF.

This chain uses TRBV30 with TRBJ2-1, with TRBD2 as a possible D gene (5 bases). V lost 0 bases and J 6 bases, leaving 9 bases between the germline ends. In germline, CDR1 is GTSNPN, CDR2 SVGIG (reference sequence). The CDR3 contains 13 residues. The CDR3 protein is CAWSVLAGNEQFF. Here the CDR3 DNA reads TGTGCCTGGAGTGTACTGGCGGGCAATGAGCAGTTCTTC. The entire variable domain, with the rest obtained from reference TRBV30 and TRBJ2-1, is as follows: SQTIHQWPATLVQPVGSPLSLECTVEGTSNPNLYWYRQAAGRGLQLLFYSVGIGQISSEVPQNLSASRPQDRQFILSSKKLLLSDSGFYLCAWSVLAGNEQFFGPGTRLTVL.

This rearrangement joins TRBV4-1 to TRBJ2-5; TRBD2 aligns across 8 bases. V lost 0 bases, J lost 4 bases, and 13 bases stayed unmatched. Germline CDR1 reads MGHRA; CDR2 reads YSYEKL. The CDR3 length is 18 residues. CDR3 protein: CASSQDPFTAGVRETQYF. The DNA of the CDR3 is TGCGCCAGCAGCCAAGACCCTTTTACAGCGGGAGTCAGAGAGACCCAGTACTTC.

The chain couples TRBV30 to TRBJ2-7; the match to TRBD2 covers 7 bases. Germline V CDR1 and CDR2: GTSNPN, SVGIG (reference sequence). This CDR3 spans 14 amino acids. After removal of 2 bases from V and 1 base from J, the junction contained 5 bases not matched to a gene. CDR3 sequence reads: CAWSSQRGSYEQYF. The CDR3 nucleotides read TGTGCCTGGAGTTCGCAGCGGGGATCCTACGAGCAGTACTTC.

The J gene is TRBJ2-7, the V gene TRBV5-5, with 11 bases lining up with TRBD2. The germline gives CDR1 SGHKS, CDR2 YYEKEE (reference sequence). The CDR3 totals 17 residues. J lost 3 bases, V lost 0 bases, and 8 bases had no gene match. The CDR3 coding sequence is TGTGCCAGCAGCTTGGGTCTCGGGACTAGCGGCCTCTACGAGCAGTACTTC. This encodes CASSLGLGTSGLYEQYF.